Below, 30 T cell receptor beta chains from the same sample are listed, as sequenced in a study of shared clonotypes between healthy human individuals. Sequenced by immunoSEQ multiplex PCR; TCRdb stores in-frame clones only, minus some. The sample holds 470,000 or so clones; over 70% are singletons and the top ten take about an eighth. Material: PBMCs. Receptor source: a woman in her 40s in good health. Some clones in this sample may be carry-over from other donors' samples.

The chain combines TRBV2 with TRBJ2-2, with 8 bases matching TRBD1. CDR1 is SNHLY, CDR2 FYNNEI, per germline. V shed 4 bases, J shed 6 bases, and the junction held 4 bases outside the gene matches. CDR3 length: 14 amino acids. The CDR3 DNA reads TGTGCCAGCAGTGCACTACAGGGGGCCGGGGAGCTGTTTTTT. Its translation is CASSALQGAGELFF.

The rearrangement uses TRBV6-6 and TRBJ2-2, with 8 bases identical to TRBD2. The CDR3 loop spans 15 amino acids. The V segment lost 2 bases and the J segment 1 base; nucleotides outside the gene matches: 0. Looked up from germline, CDR1 is MNHNY and CDR2 is SVGAGI (reference sequence). CDR3: CASSYTSGNTGELFF. The CDR3 nucleotides read TGTGCCAGCAGTTACACTAGCGGGAACACCGGGGAGCTGTTTTTT.

This clone was seen ten or more times. Other DNA sequences in this sample translate to the same CDR3. This rearrangement joins TRBV7-6 to TRBJ2-2; 9 bases match TRBD2. Germline V CDR1 and CDR2: SGHVS, FNYEAQ. V lost 0 bases, J lost 6 bases, and 8 bases stayed unmatched. The CDR3 is 17 amino acids. This chain's CDR3 is CASSLARLAGRSGELFF. In DNA, the CDR3 is TGTGCCAGCAGCTTAGCGCGGCTAGCGGGAAGGTCCGGGGAGCTGTTTTTT.

The chain recombines TRBV5-1 with TRBJ2-7; 16 bases are shared with TRBD2. Germline trimming cut 2 bases from V and 2 bases from J; bases unmatched to any gene: 4. The CDR3 contains 17 residues. CDR1 is SGHRS, CDR2 YFSETQ, per germline. Written as DNA, the CDR3 is TGCGCCAGCAGCTTCGGGACTAGCGGGAGGGCCCCCTACGAGCAGTACTTC. This sequence encodes CASSFGTSGRAPYEQYF.

This chain connects TRBV29-1 to TRBJ2-3, with D perhaps matching TRBD1 (5 bases). This CDR3 has 14 amino acids. V was pared by 7 bases and J by 2 bases, with 16 bases between. CDR1 SQVTM and CDR2 ANQGSEA come from the germline V gene. CDR3 coding DNA: TGCAGCGCTTTACAGGAGCTTTACACAGATACGCAGTATTTT. It specifies CSALQELYTDTQYF.

The rearrangement joins TRBV5-1 to TRBJ2-1; either TRBD1 or TRBD2 may supply D (6 bases each). The CDR3 loop spans 13 amino acids. Germline V lookup: CDR1 SGHRS, CDR2 YFSETQ. Between the trimmed V and J ends, which lost 4 bases and 9 bases, there was a span of 14 bases. CDR3 region: CASSVIGGVEQFF. CDR3 in DNA: TGCGCCAGCAGCGTGATCGGGGGCGTTGAGCAGTTCTTC.

The gene calls are TRBV29-1 and TRBJ2-7; no clear D gene. CDR1 is SQVTM and CDR2 is ANQGSEA in the germline V gene. The CDR3 extends over 12 amino acids. V lost 4 bases to trimming and J lost 3 bases, with 10 bases between them. For the CDR3, the DNA is TGCAGCGTTGTATCGGACGGCTACGAGCAGTACTTC. This translates into CSVVSDGYEQYF.

The V and J genes are TRBV11-3 and TRBJ2-7, with 15 bases lining up with TRBD2. Germline V lookup: CDR1 SGHNT, CDR2 YENEEA. The CDR3 sequence is 16 residues long. With V trimmed by 4 bases and J by 2 bases, 3 bases remained unmatched. This CDR3 is CASSSGLAGGPYEQYF. CDR3 nucleotide sequence: TGTGCCAGCAGCTCCGGACTAGCGGGAGGGCCCTACGAGCAGTACTTC.

This chain uses TRBV7-9 with TRBJ2-6, with TRBD1 identical over 12 bases. Per the germline V gene, CDR1 is SEHNR and CDR2 is FQNEAQ (reference sequence). CDR3 length: 15 residues. V lost 8 bases and J lost 3; bases outside the gene matches: 2. The CDR3 DNA follows: TGTGCCAGCGGGGACAGGGGGCGTGGGGCCAACGTCCTGACTTTC. This codes for CASGDRGRGANVLTF.

The chain combines TRBV28 with TRBJ1-3, with D hard to call. Germline V gives CDR1 MDHEN, CDR2 SYDVKM. V lost 5 bases to trimming and J lost 10 bases, with 12 bases between them. CDR3 size: 12 residues. Here the CDR3 reads CASSGQRGTIYF. The CDR3 DNA reads as TGTGCCAGCAGTGGCCAGCGGGGTACCATATATTTT. Full variable domain (rest looked up from reference TRBV28 and TRBJ1-3): DVKVTQSSRYLVKRTGEKVFLECVQDMDHENMFWYRQDPGLGLRLIYFSYDVKMKEKGDIPEGYSVSREKKERFSLILESASTNQTSMYLCASSGQRGTIYFGEGSWLTVV.

The chain has TRBV10-3 and TRBJ2-2, with 11 bases aligning to TRBD2. This CDR3 is built from 19 residues. Germline loops: CDR1 ENHRY, CDR2 SYGVKD. J lost 7 bases, V lost 2 bases, and 15 bases had no gene match. The CDR3 sequence: CAISEGRKASGRYGGELFF. CDR3 in DNA: TGTGCCATCAGTGAGGGCCGTAAGGCTAGCGGGAGGTATGGCGGGGAGCTGTTTTTT.

The gene calls are TRBV30 and TRBJ1-2; possibly TRBD1 for D (5 bases). Between the trimmed V and J ends, which lost 4 bases and 3 bases, there was a span of 15 bases. Germline values: CDR1 GTSNPN, CDR2 SVGIG (reference sequence). The CDR3 sequence is 14 residues long. The CDR3 region has the DNA TGTGCCTGGATCAGGGCCATGGGGGACTATGGCTACACCTTC. This gives the protein CAWIRAMGDYGYTF.

With respect to this clone: With only one base between it and a far larger clone, this is likely a read error. The rearrangement joins TRBV5-4 to TRBJ1-1; tentatively, D is TRBD1 (5 bases). CDR3 length: 13 amino acids. In germline, CDR1 is SGHNT, CDR2 YYREEE (reference sequence). The CDR3 loop is CVSSLGGRPEAFF. Written as DNA, the CDR3 is TGTGTCAGCAGCTTGGGGGGTCGCCCTGAAGCTTTCTTT.

A word on this clone: This likely came from a read error, as a far larger clone is one base away. The chain combines TRBV6-1 with TRBJ2-7; TRBD2 is a possible D gene (6 bases). The CDR3 has 13 residues. With 7 bases removed from V and 4 bases from J, the gap between germline ends came to 14 bases. Germline CDR1 and CDR2: MNHNS and SASEGT. The CDR3 loop reads CASIPAGGYEQYF. The CDR3 region has the DNA TGTGCCAGCATACCAGCGGGTGGGTACGAGCAGTACTTC.

This chain uses TRBV18 with TRBJ2-3, with 8 bases lining up with TRBD1. The germline V gene encodes CDR1 KGHSH and CDR2 LQKENI. With V trimmed by 2 bases and J by 6 bases, 13 bases remained unmatched. This CDR3 contains 17 residues. The CDR3 DNA follows: TGTGCCAGCTCACCAGGAGTTACCGGGACAGGAACCGATACGCAGTATTTT. Translating it yields CASSPGVTGTGTDTQYF.

The V and J genes are TRBV19 and TRBJ2-1; TRBD2 is a possible D gene (6 bases). Germline V gene lookup returns CDR1 LNHDA and CDR2 SQIVND (reference sequence). Trimming took off 8 bases at V and 6 bases at J, with 14 bases between the two ends. The CDR3 has 13 residues. CDR3: CASAPGLPNEQFF. The CDR3 coding sequence is TGTGCCAGTGCCCCGGGACTCCCCAATGAGCAGTTCTTC.

The chain couples TRBV5-1 to TRBJ2-1; D remains ambiguous. The CDR3 is made up of 15 amino acids. The V end lost 2 bases, the J end lost 6 bases, and 15 bases lay between the germline ends. Per the germline V gene, CDR1 is SGHRS and CDR2 is YFSETQ. The CDR3 sequence is CASSLGLVRTNEQFF. The CDR3 bases are TGCGCCAGCAGCTTAGGGTTGGTCCGGACCAATGAGCAGTTCTTC.

Concerning this clone itself: Only one base separates this from a far larger clonotype, so it likely reflects a read error. The CDR3 does not end in the conserved phenylalanine or tryptophan, so this is likely a read error. This chain connects TRBV27 to TRBJ1-1; maybe TRBD1 (5 bases). The CDR3 is 13 residues long. Per germline, CDR1 MNHEY and CDR2 SMNVEV (reference sequence). Trimming shortened V by 2 bases and J by 3 bases, and 7 bases separated the two germline ends. CDR3 loop: CASSLSRDTEAFS. As DNA, the CDR3 is TGTGCCAGCAGTTTAAGCAGGGACACTGAAGCTTTCTCT.

This clone was seen a single time. A single base separates this from a much larger clone, so it may be a read error. The chain joins TRBV29-1 to TRBJ2-1, with 9 bases aligning to TRBD2. CDR3 length equals 15 residues. CDR1 SQVTM and CDR2 ANQGSEA come from the germline V gene. CDR3 nucleotides: TGCAGCGTTCGGGCGGGAGGGGACGGTTACAATGGGCAGTTCTTC. This encodes CSVRAGGDGYNGQFF.

This chain joins TRBV5-5 and TRBJ1-4; D not resolved. Trimming cost V 4 bases and J 7 bases, with 11 bases left between them. Germline V gives CDR1 SGHKS, CDR2 YYEKEE (reference sequence). This CDR3 spans 13 amino acids. CDR3 in amino acids: CASSRNGGEKLFF. The CDR3 bases are TGTGCCAGCAGCAGGAATGGTGGTGAAAAACTGTTTTTT.

On this clone: A far larger clone is off by one base, so a read error is likely. Other DNA sequences in this specimen translate into the identical CDR3. The rearrangement links TRBV5-8 to TRBJ1-2; D perhaps matches TRBD1 (6 bases). The CDR3 has 13 amino acids. Germline CDR1 SGHTS, CDR2 YDEGEE. CDR3 protein: CASTTGPFYGYTF. The DNA of the CDR3 is TGTGCCAGCACAACAGGGCCGTTCTATGGCTACACCTTT.

The chain couples TRBV29-1 to TRBJ2-5; 11 positions match TRBD2. The length of the CDR3 is 15 residues. Germline V gives CDR1 SQVTM, CDR2 ANQGSEA. V lost 1 base to trimming and J lost 5 bases; unmatched junction nucleotides: 6. The CDR3 sequence: CSVEGLLAGVETQYF. DNA for the CDR3: TGCAGCGTTGAAGGGTTACTAGCGGGAGTGGAGACCCAGTACTTC.

This clone appeared once. The chain joins TRBV7-9 to TRBJ1-5; D uncertain. Trimming cost V 5 bases and J 5 bases, with 10 bases left between them. Germline CDR1 reads SEHNR; CDR2 reads FQNEAQ (reference sequence). The CDR3 extends over 13 amino acids. The CDR3 nucleotides read TGTGCCAGCAGCCCCGGACGGCATCAGCCCCAGCATTTT. Its translation: CASSPGRHQPQHF.

The CDR3: CASSPGGGDLSQYF. CDR3 DNA sequence: TGTGCCAGCAGCCCGGGAGGGGGGGACCTCTCCCAGTACTTC. The genes are TRBV5-4 and TRBJ2-5; 8 positions agree with TRBD2. The CDR3 loop spans 14 amino acids. J gave up 9 bases and V 4 bases, and 11 bases lay outside the gene matches. Germline CDR1 and CDR2: SGHNT and YYREEE (reference sequence).

This clone was seen many times. This CDR3 reads CASSDPSSGWSNQPQHF. DNA for the CDR3: TGTGCCAGCAGTGATCCATCATCAGGGTGGAGCAATCAGCCCCAGCATTTT. The chain combines TRBV6-1 with TRBJ1-5; TRBD1 is a possible D gene (5 bases). This CDR3 is built from 17 residues. Germline values: CDR1 MNHNS, CDR2 SASEGT. V lost 3 bases, J lost 1 base, and 16 bases lay in between.

The gene calls are TRBV4-3 and TRBJ2-7; D uncertain. CDR3 length: 14 residues. CDR1 is LGHNA, CDR2 YSLEER, per germline. Trimming shortened V by 0 bases and J by 2 bases, and 8 bases separated the two germline ends. Written as DNA, the CDR3 is TGCGCCAGCAGCCAAGAGGTCAGACCCTACGAGCAGTACTTC. It codes for CASSQEVRPYEQYF.

The V gene is TRBV6-5, the J gene TRBJ2-1; 14 nucleotides match TRBD2. CDR1 and CDR2 (germline): MNHEY, SVGAGI. The CDR3 sequence is 16 residues long. Trimming removed 2 bases from V and 7 bases from J; junction bases left unmatched: 4. Here the CDR3 DNA reads TGTGCCAGCAGTTACACCGGACTAGCGGGAGGAAATGAGCAGTTCTTC. It translates to CASSYTGLAGGNEQFF.

The chain employs TRBV4-2 and TRBJ2-2, with 13 bases that match TRBD2. V shed 5 bases and J 7 bases; nucleotides not matched to a gene: 13. Germline CDR1 reads LGHNA; CDR2 reads YNFKEQ. This CDR3 has 18 residues. The chain's CDR3 is CASSSRGGLAGSIGELFF. In DNA form, the CDR3 reads TGTGCCAGCAGCTCCCGGGGGGGACTAGCGGGATCAATCGGGGAGCTGTTTTTT.

This chain links TRBV2 with TRBJ2-3; possible D gene TRBD1, 5 bases. Germline values: CDR1 SNHLY, CDR2 FYNNEI. This CDR3 is built from 15 residues. Trimming cost V 6 bases and J 6 bases, with 19 bases left between them. CDR3 amino acids: CASREYRYRPDTQYF. CDR3 DNA: TGTGCCAGCAGAGAATACAGGTACCGCCCGGATACGCAGTATTTT.

With regard to this clone: Other DNA sequences within the sample encode an identical CDR3. This rearrangement joins TRBV7-3 to TRBJ2-7; 8 nucleotides align to TRBD1. V lost 4 bases to trimming and J lost 1 base; unmatched junction nucleotides: 3. CDR1 and CDR2 (germline): SGHTA, FQGTGA. CDR3 size: 14 residues. The CDR3: CASSSTGGSYEQYF. The CDR3 coding sequence is TGTGCCAGCAGCTCTACAGGGGGATCCTACGAGCAGTACTTC.